This TCR beta chain was observed in a study of cytomegalovirus exposure and HLA in healthy donors. The study's findings and limits: Investigators reported fewer than 200 TCR beta chains as tied to cytomegalovirus.

Trimming left V 2 bases short and J 5 bases short, with 12 bases between. CDR1 MRHNA and CDR2 SNTAGT come from the germline V gene. The length of the CDR3 is 15 residues. This PCR relied on a set of 60 Vbeta primers and 13 Jbeta primers. Profiled with immunoSEQ multiplex PCR; TCRdb holds only in-frame clones, not every one. This table has around 210,000 clones, approximately 80% appearing once. Notes on this clone: The antigen remains unidentified.

Though nominally healthy at sampling, donors likely had unrecorded immune exposures. Sequencing used PBMCs. The clonotype was recovered from a man between 45 and 60 years old in good health and CMV-seronegative. The chain is built from TRBV6-4 and TRBJ2-2; D remains ambiguous. The CDR3: CASSDGTEKTGELFF. The CDR3 DNA reads as TGTGCCAGCAGTGACGGAACAGAGAAGACCGGGGAGCTGTTTTTT.